This TCR beta chain was retrieved from a study of T cells after yellow fever vaccination (dated by TCRdb to the late 2010s). For context, the study as a whole: The SMART-Seq v4 Ultra Low Input RNA kit was used to prepare libraries from fractions with low cell numbers. Bulk PBMC replicates and cell subsets were isolated from blood drawn at multiple timepoints before and after both primary and secondary immunization. To track T-cell clones before and after primary and booster YFV17D yellow fever vaccination, bulk TCR alpha and beta repertoires were sequenced longitudinally. The cohort comprised two healthy male donors, one aged 18 to 30 and one aged 30 to 39 years. Paper-wide results and their limitations: A small fraction of clonotypes appeared in both the CD4 and CD8 compartments, likely as a result of convergent recombination. Computational filtering was needed because FACS-sorted repertoires could contain abundant contaminating clonotypes from the bulk population. Most clones expanded after primary vaccination (96% of CD4 and around nine tenths of CD8) were re-detected after the booster, suggesting that broad memory maintenance occurred. The secondary T-cell response was weaker than the primary response but faster, peaking on day 5 instead of day 15. Only two donors were included in the study, so the extent to which the findings can be generalized is limited.

The treatment or condition label, read with the paper, signifies: live attenuated yellow fever vaccine strain. At every blood-draw timepoint, two biological replicates of bulk PBMCs were collected. PBMCs were isolated from peripheral blood using a standard Ficoll-Paque protocol. RNA was extracted with TriZol from bulk PBMCs, CD4 and CD8 fractions, and dextramer-positive and dextramer-negative fractions. TCR cDNA was synthesized by 5'RACE template switching, which introduced a universal primer site and unique molecular identifiers. cDNA synthesis was primed from both the TCR alpha and TCR beta constant segments. Libraries were amplified in two PCR steps, with sample barcodes and sequencing adapters added in the second step. Libraries were sequenced on Illumina HiSeq 2500 (2x100 bp) or NovaSeq (2x150 bp). As for the original processing: Demultiplexing of reads and collapsing into UMI consensus sequences were performed with MIGEC, and V(D)J alignment was carried out with MiXCR. Vaccine-responding clonotypes were defined with edgeR using replicate PBMC samples, requiring FDR below 0.01 and a log2 fold change above 5 up to day 15. CD4 or CD8 identity was assigned to each bulk clonotype according to whether the clonotype was present at higher abundance in the sequenced CD4 repertoire or the sequenced CD8 repertoire. TCRdb's own reprocessing of the public reads used fastp at Q25 and MiXCR and kept productive beta chains. Duplicate CDR3 protein sequences are folded into a single record with the most common DNA and genes. The V and J calls shown here were made by TCRdb, not taken from the authors' results. The table for this sample lists hundreds of thousands of distinct CDR3 sequences; about 9.5% of them were counted only once. The ten largest clones represent roughly 18% of the sample.

This clonotype was observed a handful of times. This receptor's antigen is unknown. No base-level quality is on record; no much larger clone is a single base apart. CDR1 SQVTM and CDR2 ANQGSEA were looked up in the germline V gene. The germline V end is reduced by 6 bases and the J end by 7 bases; junction bases left unmatched: 1. The CDR3 goes from the cysteine to the phenylalanine over 12 residues. The kept DNA is CDR3 alone, 36 bases in frame from the first base. This clonotype originated in a young man who received the YFV17D yellow fever vaccine. The starting material was PBMCs, obtained on the day of the first yellow fever vaccination. The chain links TRBV29-1 with TRBJ1-4; 11 bases in the junction line up with TRBD1. At the DNA level, the sequence is TGCAGCGTAGGGACAGGGGGTGAAAAACTGTTTTTT. Translated, this gives CSVGTGGEKLFF.